Shown below are 7 T cell receptor beta chains from a single sample sequenced in a study of blood T cell repertoires in COVID-19. Method: immunoSEQ multiplex PCR; TCRdb's copy keeps in-frame clones and lacks some. The table records around 120,000 clones, more than 60% of them present only once. The sample was peripheral blood. These receptors were obtained from a woman between 65 and 79 years old with acute or convalescent COVID-19.

V is TRBV10-3 and J is TRBJ1-2, with D possibly being TRBD1 (6 bases). The V end was cut by 4 bases, the J end by 6 bases, with 15 bases between. The germline gives CDR1 ENHRY, CDR2 SYGVKD. This CDR3 has 14 residues. CDR3 in DNA: TGTGCCATCAGTGCCCGGGGGGGCGAGGATGGCTACACCTTC. Residues: CAISARGGEDGYTF.

The rearrangement uses TRBV24-1 and TRBJ2-3; D unclear. The CDR3 sequence is 14 residues long. Trimming removed 3 bases at V and 8 bases at J, with 14 bases between. Germline V gene data show CDR1 as KGHDR and CDR2 as SFDVKD. The CDR3 nucleotides are TGTGCCACCAGTGATAGTCGAAGCCGAGGTACGCAGTATTTT. This sequence encodes CATSDSRSRGTQYF.

The V gene is TRBV6-4, the J gene TRBJ1-5; 7 nucleotides agree with TRBD1. Trimming took 6 bases from V and 6 from J; bases not matched to a gene: 8. Germline V CDR1 and CDR2: MRHNA, SNTAGT. This CDR3 spans 14 amino acids. The CDR3 sequence is CASSADRAGQPQHF. In nucleotides, the CDR3 is TGTGCCAGCAGCGCCGACAGGGCTGGTCAGCCCCAGCATTTT.

CDR3 DNA sequence: TGCGCCAGCAGCTCCTTTCTAGCGGGGGTGGAGACCCAGTACTTC. Translation: CASSSFLAGVETQYF. The chain carries TRBV5-1 and TRBJ2-5, with 10 bases matching TRBD2. From germline, CDR1 is SGHRS and CDR2 YFSETQ. Unmatched junction bases numbered 7, after V lost 3 bases and J lost 5 bases. This CDR3 has 15 residues.

This clone has a handful of counts. This sequence joins TRBV11-2 and TRBJ2-7, with 7 bases lining up with TRBD2. J lost 3 bases, V lost 3 bases, and 5 bases had no gene match. The V gene's germline CDR1 is SGHAT and CDR2 FQNNGV. The CDR3 runs 14 residues. CDR3 nucleotide sequence: TGTGCCAGCAGCTTGGGACTACCAGACTACGAGCAGTACTTC. Amino acid sequence: CASSLGLPDYEQYF. The whole variable domain, remainder taken from reference TRBV11-2 and TRBJ2-7, is EAGVAQSPRYKIIEKRQSVAFWCNPISGHATLYWYQQILGQGPKLLIQFQNNGVVDDSQLPKDRFSAERLKGVDSTLKIQPAKLEDSAVYLCASSLGLPDYEQYFGPGTRLTVT.

The chain joins TRBV4-3 to TRBJ2-1; D is possibly TRBD2 (6 bases). The V gene lost 2 bases and the J gene lost 8 bases, with 13 bases spanning the gap. The CDR3 is 14 amino acids. Germline loops: CDR1 LGHNA, CDR2 YSLEER. Here the CDR3 reads CASSQFLLADEQFF. The DNA of the CDR3 is TGCGCCAGCAGCCAATTTCTACTAGCAGATGAGCAGTTCTTC.

A single count supports this clone. This rearrangement joins TRBV25-1 to TRBJ2-2, with TRBD1 matching over 12 bases. With V trimmed by 8 bases and J by 7 bases, 5 bases remained unmatched. CDR1 and CDR2 (germline): MGHDK, SYGVNS. The CDR3 is 14 residues long. The CDR3 DNA is TGTGCCAGCCAGGGACAGGGGGCGTTCGGGGAGCTGTTTTTT. Translation gives CASQGQGAFGELFF.